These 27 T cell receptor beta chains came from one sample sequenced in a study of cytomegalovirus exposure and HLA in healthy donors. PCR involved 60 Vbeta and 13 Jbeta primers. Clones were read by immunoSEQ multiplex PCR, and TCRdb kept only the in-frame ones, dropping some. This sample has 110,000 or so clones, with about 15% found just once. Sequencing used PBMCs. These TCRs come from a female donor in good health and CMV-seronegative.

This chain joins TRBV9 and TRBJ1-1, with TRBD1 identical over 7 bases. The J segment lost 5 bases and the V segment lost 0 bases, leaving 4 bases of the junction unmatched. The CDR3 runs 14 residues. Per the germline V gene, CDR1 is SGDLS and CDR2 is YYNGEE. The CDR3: CASSVGVRGTEAFF. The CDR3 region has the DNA TGTGCCAGCAGCGTAGGGGTCAGGGGGACTGAAGCTTTCTTT.

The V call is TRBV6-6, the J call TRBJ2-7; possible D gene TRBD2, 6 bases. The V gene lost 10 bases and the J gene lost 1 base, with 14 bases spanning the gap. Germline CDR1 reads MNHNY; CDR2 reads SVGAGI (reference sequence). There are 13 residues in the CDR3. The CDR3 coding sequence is TGTGCCACGCGACAGACTAGTTCCTACGAGCAGTACTTC. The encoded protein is CATRQTSSYEQYF.

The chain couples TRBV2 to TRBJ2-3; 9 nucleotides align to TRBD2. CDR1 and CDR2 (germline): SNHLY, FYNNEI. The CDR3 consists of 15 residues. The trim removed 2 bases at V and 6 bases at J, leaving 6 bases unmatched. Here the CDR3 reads CASSESGGPFDTQYF. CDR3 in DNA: TGTGCCAGCAGTGAAAGCGGGGGGCCATTTGATACGCAGTATTTT.

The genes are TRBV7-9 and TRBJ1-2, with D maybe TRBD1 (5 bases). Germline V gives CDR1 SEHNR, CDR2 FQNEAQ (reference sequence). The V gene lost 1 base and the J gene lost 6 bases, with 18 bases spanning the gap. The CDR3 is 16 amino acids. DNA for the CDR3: TGTGCCAGCAGCTTAGAAGGCCGCGCGACAGTTAATGGCTACACCTTC. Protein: CASSLEGRATVNGYTF. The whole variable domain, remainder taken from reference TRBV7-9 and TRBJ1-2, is DTGVSQNPRHKITKRGQNVTFRCDPISEHNRLYWYRQTLGQGPEFLTYFQNEAQLEKSRLLSDRFSAERPKGSFSTLEIQRTEQGDSAMYLCASSLEGRATVNGYTFGSGTRLTVV.

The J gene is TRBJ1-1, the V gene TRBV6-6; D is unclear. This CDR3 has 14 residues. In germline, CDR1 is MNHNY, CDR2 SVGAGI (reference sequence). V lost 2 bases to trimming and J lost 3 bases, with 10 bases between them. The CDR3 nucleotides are TGTGCCAGCAGTTACCGCGGTGGATACACTGAAGCTTTCTTT. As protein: CASSYRGGYTEAFF.

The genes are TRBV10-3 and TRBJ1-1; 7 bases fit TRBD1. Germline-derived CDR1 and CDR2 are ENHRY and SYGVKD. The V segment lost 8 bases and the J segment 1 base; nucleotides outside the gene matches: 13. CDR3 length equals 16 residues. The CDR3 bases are TGTGCCATCCTACCATCGGGACAGCCGGCGAACACTGAAGCTTTCTTT. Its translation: CAILPSGQPANTEAFF.

In nucleotides, the CDR3 is TGTGCCAGCAGTTTAAATGCCGGGAACACTGAAGCTTTCTTT. Translating it yields CASSLNAGNTEAFF. This chain links TRBV28 with TRBJ1-1; unclear D gene. Trimming removed 2 bases from V and 1 base from J, with 8 bases in between. Germline lookup yields CDR1 MDHEN and CDR2 SYDVKM. The CDR3 loop spans 14 amino acids.

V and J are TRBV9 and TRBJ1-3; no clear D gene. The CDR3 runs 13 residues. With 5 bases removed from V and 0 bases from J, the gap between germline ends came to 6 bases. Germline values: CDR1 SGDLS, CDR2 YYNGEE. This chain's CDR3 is CASRQDSGNTIYF. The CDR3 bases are TGTGCCAGCAGGCAGGACTCTGGAAACACCATATATTTT.

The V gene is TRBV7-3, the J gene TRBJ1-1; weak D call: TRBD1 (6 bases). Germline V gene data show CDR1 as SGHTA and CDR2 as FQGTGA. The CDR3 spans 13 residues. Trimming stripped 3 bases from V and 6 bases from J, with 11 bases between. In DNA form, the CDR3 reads TGTGCCAGCAGCTTTACAGGGCGCTCTGAAGCTTTCTTT. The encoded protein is CASSFTGRSEAFF.

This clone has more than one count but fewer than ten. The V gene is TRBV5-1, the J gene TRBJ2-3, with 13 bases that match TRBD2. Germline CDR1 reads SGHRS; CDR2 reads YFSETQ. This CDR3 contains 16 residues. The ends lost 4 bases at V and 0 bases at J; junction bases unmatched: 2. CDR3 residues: CASSPGLAGSTDTQYF. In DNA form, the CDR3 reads TGCGCCAGCAGCCCGGGACTAGCGGGGAGCACAGATACGCAGTATTTT.

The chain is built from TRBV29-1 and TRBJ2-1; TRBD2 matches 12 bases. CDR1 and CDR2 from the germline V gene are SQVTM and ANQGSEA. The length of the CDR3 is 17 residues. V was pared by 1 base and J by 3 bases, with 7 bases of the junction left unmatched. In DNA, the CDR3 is TGCAGCGTTGAAGGACTAGCGGGAGTGAGGGACTACAATGAGCAGTTCTTC. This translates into CSVEGLAGVRDYNEQFF.

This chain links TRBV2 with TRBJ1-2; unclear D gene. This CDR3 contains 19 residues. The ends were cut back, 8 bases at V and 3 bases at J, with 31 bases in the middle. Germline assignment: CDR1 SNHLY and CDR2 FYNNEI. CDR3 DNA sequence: TGTGCCAGCCCTCCGTCTCCCCGCCTGACACCTAAGTACCACTATGGCTACACCTTC. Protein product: CASPPSPRLTPKYHYGYTF.

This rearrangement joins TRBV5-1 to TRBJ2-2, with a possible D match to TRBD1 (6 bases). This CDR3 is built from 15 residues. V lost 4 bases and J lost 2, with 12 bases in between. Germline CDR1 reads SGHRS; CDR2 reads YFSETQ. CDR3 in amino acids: CASSKDSFNTGELFF. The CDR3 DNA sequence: TGCGCCAGCAGCAAGGACAGTTTTAACACCGGGGAGCTGTTTTTT. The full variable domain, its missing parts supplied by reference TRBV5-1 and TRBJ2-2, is KAGVTQTPRYLIKTRGQQVTLSCSPISGHRSVSWYQQTPGQGLQFLFEYFSETQRNKGNFPGRFSGRQFSNSRSEMNVSTLELGDSALYLCASSKDSFNTGELFFGEGSRLTVL.

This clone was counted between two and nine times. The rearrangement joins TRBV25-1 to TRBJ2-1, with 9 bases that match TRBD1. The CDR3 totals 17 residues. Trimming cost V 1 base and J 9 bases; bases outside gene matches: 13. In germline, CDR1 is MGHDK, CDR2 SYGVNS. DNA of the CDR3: TGTGCCAGCAGTGAATGGCCAGGGGACAGGGAACTAAGTGAGCAGTTCTTC. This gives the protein CASSEWPGDRELSEQFF.

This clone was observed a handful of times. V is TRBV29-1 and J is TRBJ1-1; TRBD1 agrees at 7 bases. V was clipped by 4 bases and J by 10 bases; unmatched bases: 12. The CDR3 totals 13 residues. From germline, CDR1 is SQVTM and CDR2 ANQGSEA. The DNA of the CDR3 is TGCAGCGTTGCCCTAGGGGGCGACGGGGGAGCTTTCTTT. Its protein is CSVALGGDGGAFF.

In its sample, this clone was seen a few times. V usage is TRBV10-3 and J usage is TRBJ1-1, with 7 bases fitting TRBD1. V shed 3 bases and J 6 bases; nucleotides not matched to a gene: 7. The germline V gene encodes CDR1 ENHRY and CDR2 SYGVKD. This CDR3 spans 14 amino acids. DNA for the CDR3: TGTGCCATCAGTGAAAACAGGGGTAATCCTGAAGCTTTCTTT. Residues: CAISENRGNPEAFF.

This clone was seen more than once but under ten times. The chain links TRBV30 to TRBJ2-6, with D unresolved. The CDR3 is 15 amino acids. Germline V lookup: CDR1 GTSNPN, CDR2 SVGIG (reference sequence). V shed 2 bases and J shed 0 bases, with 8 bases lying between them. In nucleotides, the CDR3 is TGTGCCTGGAGTAGACTGGCCTCTGGGGCCAACGTCCTGACTTTC. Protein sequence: CAWSRLASGANVLTF. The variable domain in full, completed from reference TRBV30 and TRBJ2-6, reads SQTIHQWPATLVQPVGSPLSLECTVEGTSNPNLYWYRQAAGRGLQLLFYSVGIGQISSEVPQNLSASRPQDRQFILSSKKLLLSDSGFYLCAWSRLASGANVLTFGAGSRLTVL.

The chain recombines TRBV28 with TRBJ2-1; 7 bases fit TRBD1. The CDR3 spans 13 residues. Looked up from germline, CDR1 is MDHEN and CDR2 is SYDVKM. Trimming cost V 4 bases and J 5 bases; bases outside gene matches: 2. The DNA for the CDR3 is TGTGCCAGCAGTTCGGGACAGAACAATGAGCAGTTCTTC. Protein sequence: CASSSGQNNEQFF.

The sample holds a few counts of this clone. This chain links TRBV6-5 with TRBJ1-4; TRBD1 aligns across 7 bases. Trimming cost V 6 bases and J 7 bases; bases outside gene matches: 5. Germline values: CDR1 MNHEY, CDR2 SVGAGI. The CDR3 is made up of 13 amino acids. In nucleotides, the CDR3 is TGTGCCAGCAGATACCCAGGGGGTGAAAAACTGTTTTTT. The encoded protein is CASRYPGGEKLFF.

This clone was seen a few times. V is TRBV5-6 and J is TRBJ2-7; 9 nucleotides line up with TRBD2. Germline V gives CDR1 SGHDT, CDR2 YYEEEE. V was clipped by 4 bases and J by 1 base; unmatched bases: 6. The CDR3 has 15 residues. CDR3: CASSQLAGTSYEQYF. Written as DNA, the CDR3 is TGTGCCAGCAGCCAACTAGCGGGTACATCCTACGAGCAGTACTTC.

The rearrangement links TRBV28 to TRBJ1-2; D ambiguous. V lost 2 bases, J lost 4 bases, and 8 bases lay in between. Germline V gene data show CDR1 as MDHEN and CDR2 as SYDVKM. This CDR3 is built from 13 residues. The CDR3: CASSLPSSYGYTF. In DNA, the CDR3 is TGTGCCAGCAGTTTACCCTCCAGCTATGGCTACACCTTC.

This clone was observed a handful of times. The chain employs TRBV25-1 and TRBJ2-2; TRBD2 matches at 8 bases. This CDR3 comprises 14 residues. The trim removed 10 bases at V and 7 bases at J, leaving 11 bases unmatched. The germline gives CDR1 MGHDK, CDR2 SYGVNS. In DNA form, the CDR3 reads TGTGCCACCCCGGGTCCCAGCGGGGGCGGGGAGCTGTTTTTT. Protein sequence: CATPGPSGGGELFF.

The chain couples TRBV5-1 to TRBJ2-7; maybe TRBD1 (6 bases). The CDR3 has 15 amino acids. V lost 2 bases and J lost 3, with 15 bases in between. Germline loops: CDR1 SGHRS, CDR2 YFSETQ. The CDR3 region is CASSFLTGHGYEQYF. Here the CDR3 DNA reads TGCGCCAGCAGCTTCCTAACAGGGCATGGCTACGAGCAGTACTTC.

CDR3 in DNA: TGCAGCGTCGAACCGACTAGCGGGATACACGAGCAGTACTTC. Protein: CSVEPTSGIHEQYF. The V and J genes are TRBV29-1 and TRBJ2-7, with TRBD2 matching over 11 bases. CDR3 size: 14 residues. Germline V gene lookup returns CDR1 SQVTM and CDR2 ANQGSEA. V lost 6 bases and J lost 5; bases outside the gene matches: 9.

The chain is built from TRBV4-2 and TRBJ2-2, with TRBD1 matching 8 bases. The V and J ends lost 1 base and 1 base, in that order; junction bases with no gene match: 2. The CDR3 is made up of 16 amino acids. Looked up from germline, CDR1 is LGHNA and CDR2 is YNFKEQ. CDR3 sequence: CASSQGTGRNTGELFF. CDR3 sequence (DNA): TGTGCCAGCAGCCAAGGGACAGGGAGGAACACCGGGGAGCTGTTTTTT.

The CDR3 sequence: CASSRQGRGGYTF. As DNA, the CDR3 is TGTGCCAGCAGCCGACAGGGACGGGGAGGCTACACCTTC. The chain links TRBV5-6 to TRBJ1-2; 7 bases map to TRBD1. The trim removed 4 bases at V and 8 bases at J, leaving 8 bases unmatched. CDR3 length: 13 residues. Germline CDR1 and CDR2: SGHDT and YYEEEE.

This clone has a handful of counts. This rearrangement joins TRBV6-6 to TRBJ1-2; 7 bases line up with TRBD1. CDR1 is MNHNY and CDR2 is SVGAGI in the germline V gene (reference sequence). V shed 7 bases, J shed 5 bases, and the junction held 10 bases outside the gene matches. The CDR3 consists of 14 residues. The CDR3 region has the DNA TGTGCCAGCACCCTTTTCGGGACAGCTTATGGCTACACCTTC. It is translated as CASTLFGTAYGYTF.